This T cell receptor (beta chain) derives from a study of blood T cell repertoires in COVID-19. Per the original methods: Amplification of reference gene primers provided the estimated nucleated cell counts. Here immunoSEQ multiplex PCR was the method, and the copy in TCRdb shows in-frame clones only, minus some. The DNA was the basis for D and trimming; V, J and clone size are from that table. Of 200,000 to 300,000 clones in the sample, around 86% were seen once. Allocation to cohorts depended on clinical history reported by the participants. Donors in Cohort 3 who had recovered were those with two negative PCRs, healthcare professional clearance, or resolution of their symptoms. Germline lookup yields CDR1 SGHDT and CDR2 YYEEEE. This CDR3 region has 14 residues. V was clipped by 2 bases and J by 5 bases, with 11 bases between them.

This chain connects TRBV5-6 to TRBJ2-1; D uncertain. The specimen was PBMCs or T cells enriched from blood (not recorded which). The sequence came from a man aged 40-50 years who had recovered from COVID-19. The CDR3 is CASSFFDFDNEQFF. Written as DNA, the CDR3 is TGTGCCAGCAGCTTCTTTGACTTCGACAATGAGCAGTTCTTC.